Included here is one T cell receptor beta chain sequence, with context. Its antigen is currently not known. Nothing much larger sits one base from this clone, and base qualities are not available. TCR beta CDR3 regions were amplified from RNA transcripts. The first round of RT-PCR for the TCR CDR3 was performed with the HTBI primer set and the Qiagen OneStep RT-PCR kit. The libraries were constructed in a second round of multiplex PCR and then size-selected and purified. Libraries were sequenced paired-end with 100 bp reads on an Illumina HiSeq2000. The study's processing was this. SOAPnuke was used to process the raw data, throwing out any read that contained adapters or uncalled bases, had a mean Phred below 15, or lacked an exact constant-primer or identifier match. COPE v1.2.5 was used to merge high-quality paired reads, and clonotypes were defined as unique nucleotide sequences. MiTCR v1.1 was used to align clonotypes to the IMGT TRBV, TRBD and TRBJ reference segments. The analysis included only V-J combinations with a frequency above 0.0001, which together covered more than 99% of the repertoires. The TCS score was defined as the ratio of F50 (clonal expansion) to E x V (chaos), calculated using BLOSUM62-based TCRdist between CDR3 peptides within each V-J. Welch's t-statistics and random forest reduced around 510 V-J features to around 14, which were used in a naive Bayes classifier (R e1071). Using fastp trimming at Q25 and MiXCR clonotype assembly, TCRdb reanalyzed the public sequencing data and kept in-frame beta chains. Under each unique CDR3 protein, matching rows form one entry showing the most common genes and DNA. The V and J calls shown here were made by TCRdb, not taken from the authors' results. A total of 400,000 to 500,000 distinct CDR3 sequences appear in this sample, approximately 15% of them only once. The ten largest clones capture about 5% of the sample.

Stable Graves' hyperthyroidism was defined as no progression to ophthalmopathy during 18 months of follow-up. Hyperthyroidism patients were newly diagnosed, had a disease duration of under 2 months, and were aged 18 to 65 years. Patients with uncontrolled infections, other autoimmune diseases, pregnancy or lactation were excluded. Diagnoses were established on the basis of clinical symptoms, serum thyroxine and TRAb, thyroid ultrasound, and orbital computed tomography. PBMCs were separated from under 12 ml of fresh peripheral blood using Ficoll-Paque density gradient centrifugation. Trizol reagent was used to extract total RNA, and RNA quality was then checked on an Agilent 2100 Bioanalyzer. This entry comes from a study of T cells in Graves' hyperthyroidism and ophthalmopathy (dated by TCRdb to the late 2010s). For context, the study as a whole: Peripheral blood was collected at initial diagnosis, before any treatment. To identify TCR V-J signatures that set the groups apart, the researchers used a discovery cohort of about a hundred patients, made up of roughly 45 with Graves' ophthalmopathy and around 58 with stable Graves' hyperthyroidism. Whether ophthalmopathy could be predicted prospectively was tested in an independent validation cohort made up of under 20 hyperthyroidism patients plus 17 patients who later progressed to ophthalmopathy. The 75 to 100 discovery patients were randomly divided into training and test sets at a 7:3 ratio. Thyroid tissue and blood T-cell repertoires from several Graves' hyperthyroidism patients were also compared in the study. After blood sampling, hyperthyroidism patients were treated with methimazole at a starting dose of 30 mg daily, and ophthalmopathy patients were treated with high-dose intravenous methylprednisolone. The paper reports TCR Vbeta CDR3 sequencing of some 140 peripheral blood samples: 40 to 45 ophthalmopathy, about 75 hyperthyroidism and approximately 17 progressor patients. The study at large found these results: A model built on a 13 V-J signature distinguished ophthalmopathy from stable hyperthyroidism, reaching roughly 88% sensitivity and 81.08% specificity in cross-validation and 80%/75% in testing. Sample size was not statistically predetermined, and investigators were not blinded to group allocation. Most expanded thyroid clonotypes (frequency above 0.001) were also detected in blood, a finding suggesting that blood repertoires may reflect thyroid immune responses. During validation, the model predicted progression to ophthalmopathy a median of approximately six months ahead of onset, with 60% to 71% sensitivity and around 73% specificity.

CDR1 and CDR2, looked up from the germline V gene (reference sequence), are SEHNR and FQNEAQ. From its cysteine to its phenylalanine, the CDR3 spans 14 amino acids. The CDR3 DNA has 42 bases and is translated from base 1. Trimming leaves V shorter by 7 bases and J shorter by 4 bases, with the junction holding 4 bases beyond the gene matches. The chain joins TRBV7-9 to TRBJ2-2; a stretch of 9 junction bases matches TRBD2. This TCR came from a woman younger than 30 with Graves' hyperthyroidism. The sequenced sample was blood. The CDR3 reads CASILTSGTGELFF. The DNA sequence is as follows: TGTGCCAGCATCCTGACTAGCGGCACCGGGGAGCTGTTTTTT.